This T cell receptor (beta chain) was found in a study of metastatic and nonmetastatic thyroid tumors (TCRdb year 2020). General notes on the study: Repertoires were compared across peripheral blood and tumor or nodule tissue samples from malignant and benign thyroid patients.

The research as a whole found: In both blood and tumor samples, TCR beta diversity was reported to be significantly higher in malignant tumors than in benign nodules.

This clone is a singleton in its sample. This receptor's antigen is unknown. Base qualities are not recorded, but no much larger clone differs from it by a single base. Evidence from one read is weak. To prepare the library, PCR was applied. The instrument was an Illumina HiSeq 4000. High-throughput sequencing was used to profile the TCR beta-chain CDR3 region of every patient. The authors' pipeline ran thus. A classifier to discriminate distant-metastatic papillary thyroid cancer patients was built from CDR3 differences across clinicopathological groups. The Shannon index was used to measure repertoire diversity, and the Morisita-Horn index was used to measure how similar tumor and blood repertoires were. The public reads were run again by TCRdb, first through fastp at Q25 and then through MiXCR, and only productive beta chains were kept. None of the V and J calls come from the authors' own analysis; TCRdb made them. The sample data list about 35,000 clones, and over 25% of these were observed just once. Of the sample, 7.8% falls within the top ten clones.

From the cysteine through the phenylalanine, the CDR3 covers 15 amino acids. The sequence is cut down to CDR3 DNA, 45 bases in frame from base 1. Reading the germline V gene (reference sequence) gives CDR1 GTSNPN and CDR2 SVGIG. V lost 1 base and J lost 7 bases; the stretch between them is 17 bases long. No patient had received any treatment before thyroid surgery. The study retrospectively analysed patient clinical samples collected from about 2012 to 2018 using T-cell receptor beta sequencing. The sequence joins TRBV30 to TRBJ1-3, and possibly TRBD1, on 6 matching bases. The source material was blood. The clonotype comes from a female donor with papillary thyroid cancer or a benign thyroid nodule (not recorded which). Some clones in this sample may be carry-over from other donors' samples. CDR3 loop: CAWSEGGSVGNTIYF. The DNA sequence reads TGTGCCTGGAGTGAAGGGGGTTCAGTAGGTAACACCATATATTTT.